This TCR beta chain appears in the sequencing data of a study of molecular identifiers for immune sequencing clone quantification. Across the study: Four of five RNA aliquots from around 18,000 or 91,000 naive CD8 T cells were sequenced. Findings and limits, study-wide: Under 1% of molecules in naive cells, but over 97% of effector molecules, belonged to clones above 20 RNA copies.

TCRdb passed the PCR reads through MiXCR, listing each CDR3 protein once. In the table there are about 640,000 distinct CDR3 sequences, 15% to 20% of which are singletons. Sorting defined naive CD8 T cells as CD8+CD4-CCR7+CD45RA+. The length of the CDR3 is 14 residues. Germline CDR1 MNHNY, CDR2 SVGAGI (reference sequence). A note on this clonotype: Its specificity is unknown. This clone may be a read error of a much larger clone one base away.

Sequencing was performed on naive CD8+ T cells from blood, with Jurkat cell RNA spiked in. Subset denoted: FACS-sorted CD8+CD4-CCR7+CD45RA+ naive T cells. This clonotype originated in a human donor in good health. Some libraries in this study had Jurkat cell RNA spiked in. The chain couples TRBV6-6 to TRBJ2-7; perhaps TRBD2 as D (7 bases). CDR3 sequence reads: CAGSRRGADYEQYF. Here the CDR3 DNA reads TGTGCCGGCAGTAGACGGGGGGCGGACTACGAGCAGTACTTC.